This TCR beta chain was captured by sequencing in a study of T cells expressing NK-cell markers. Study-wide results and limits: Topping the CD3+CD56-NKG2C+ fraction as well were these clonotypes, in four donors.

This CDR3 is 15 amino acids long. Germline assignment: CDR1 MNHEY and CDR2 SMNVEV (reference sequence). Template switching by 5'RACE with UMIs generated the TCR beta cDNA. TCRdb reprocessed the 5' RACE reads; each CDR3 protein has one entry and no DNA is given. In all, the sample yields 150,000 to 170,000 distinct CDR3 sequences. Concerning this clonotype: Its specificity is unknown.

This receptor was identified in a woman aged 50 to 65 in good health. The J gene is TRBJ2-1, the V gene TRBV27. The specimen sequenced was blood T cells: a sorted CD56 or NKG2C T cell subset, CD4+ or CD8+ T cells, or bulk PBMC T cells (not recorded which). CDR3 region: CASRYGLSSYNEQFF.